The 32 T cell receptor beta chains below all came from one sample that was sequenced in a study of blood T cell repertoires in COVID-19 (dated by TCRdb to the early 2020s). The library relied on the immunoSEQ multiplex PCR assay. TCRdb carries this immuneACCESS record with in-frame sequences only. Its versions omit some clonotypes, under half of them owing to an unresolved V gene in the studies checked, with the rest unexplained. This sample holds 200,000 to 300,000 clones; approximately 84% were observed only once. The ten largest clones take up roughly 3.3% of the sample. The sequenced sample consisted of PBMCs or T cells enriched from blood (not recorded which). These receptors all come from a woman aged 40 to 49 with acute COVID-19.

The V and J genes are TRBV6-5 and TRBJ2-5; D unresolved. This CDR3 spans 14 amino acids. With 7 bases removed from V and 5 bases from J, the gap between germline ends came to 17 bases. Germline V lookup: CDR1 MNHEY, CDR2 SVGAGI. CDR3 region: CASNPTGSGETQYF. Written as DNA, the CDR3 is TGTGCCAGCAACCCGACCGGGTCCGGGGAGACCCAGTACTTC.

The chain has TRBV7-9 and TRBJ2-1; no clear D gene. The CDR3 contains 13 residues. Trimming cost V 7 bases and J 0 bases, with 7 bases left between them. Germline CDR1 reads SEHNR; CDR2 reads FQNEAQ (reference sequence). The DNA for the CDR3 is TGTGCCAGCACCAGGAGCTCCTACAATGAGCAGTTCTTC. This translates into CASTRSSYNEQFF. The variable domain in full, completed from reference TRBV7-9 and TRBJ2-1, reads DTGVSQNPRHKITKRGQNVTFRCDPISEHNRLYWYRQTLGQGPEFLTYFQNEAQLEKSRLLSDRFSAERPKGSFSTLEIQRTEQGDSAMYLCASTRSSYNEQFFGPGTRLTVL.

This clone is a singleton in its sample. This chain links TRBV9 with TRBJ2-2, with 9 bases matching TRBD1. The length of the CDR3 is 15 residues. J was trimmed by 4 bases and V by 4 bases; bases with no gene match: 5. Germline loops: CDR1 SGDLS, CDR2 YYNGEE. This chain's CDR3 is CASSSKTGGTGELFF. CDR3 nucleotides: TGTGCCAGCAGCTCCAAGACAGGGGGCACCGGGGAGCTGTTTTTT. The whole variable domain, filled in from reference TRBV9 and TRBJ2-2, reads DSGVTQTPKHLITATGQRVTLRCSPRSGDLSVYWYQQSLDQGLQFLIQYYNGEERAKGNILERFSAQQFPDLHSELNLSSLELGDSALYFCASSSKTGGTGELFFGEGSRLTVL.

This clone has a single count. This chain links TRBV30 with TRBJ1-2; 7 positions agree with TRBD1. Germline loops: CDR1 GTSNPN, CDR2 SVGIG (reference sequence). The CDR3 loop spans 13 amino acids. V trimming: 5 bases; J trimming: 4 bases; junction bases outside the gene matches: 7. The CDR3 protein is CAWAATGSYGYTF. The DNA of the CDR3 is TGTGCCTGGGCCGCGACAGGGAGCTATGGCTACACCTTC. Supplemented by reference TRBV30 and TRBJ1-2, the full variable domain reads SQTIHQWPATLVQPVGSPLSLECTVEGTSNPNLYWYRQAAGRGLQLLFYSVGIGQISSEVPQNLSASRPQDRQFILSSKKLLLSDSGFYLCAWAATGSYGYTFGSGTRLTVV.

The rearrangement joins TRBV2 to TRBJ1-4; D unclear. Trimming left V 9 bases short and J 5 bases short, with 16 bases between. The CDR3 contains 14 residues. Germline V gives CDR1 SNHLY, CDR2 FYNNEI. The CDR3 coding sequence is TGTGCCAGTCGGAGGCCCGACCAGAATGAAAAACTGTTTTTT. As protein: CASRRPDQNEKLFF.

The chain combines TRBV11-2 with TRBJ1-1; a weak D match, TRBD1 (6 bases). Trimming left V 2 bases short and J 5 bases short, with 12 bases between. Germline V gene sequence: CDR1 SGHAT, CDR2 FQNNGV. This CDR3 is built from 14 residues. The CDR3 bases are TGTGCCAGCAGCTTAATCAACACAGGGACTGAAGCTTTCTTT. This encodes CASSLINTGTEAFF.

This sequence joins TRBV6-5 and TRBJ1-2, with D possibly TRBD1 on 5 matching bases. Trimming took 6 bases from V and 4 from J, leaving 9 bases between them. The CDR3 loop spans 12 amino acids. The germline gives CDR1 MNHEY, CDR2 SVGAGI. The CDR3 DNA follows: TGTGCCAGCAGATCGACAGCCTATGGCTACACCTTC. Translated, it gives CASRSTAYGYTF.

The chain recombines TRBV21-1 with TRBJ1-5; the DNA was not used to check the table's D call, TRBD1. TRBV21-1 is labeled a pseudogene. The CDR3 contains 17 residues. CDR3 in DNA: TGTGCCAGCAGCCTCCGGGACAGGGGCCGCCACAATCAGCCCCAGCATTTT. Translation: CASSLRDRGRHNQPQHF.

This rearrangement joins TRBV7-9 to TRBJ2-2, with 10 bases lining up with TRBD2. Germline CDR1 SEHNR, CDR2 FQNEAQ (reference sequence). V trimming: 2 bases; J trimming: 1 base; junction bases outside the gene matches: 7. This CDR3 has 18 amino acids. The CDR3 reads CASSLKLAGVGNTGELFF. Here the CDR3 DNA reads TGTGCCAGCAGCTTAAAGCTAGCGGGAGTGGGGAACACCGGGGAGCTGTTTTTT.

The rearrangement uses TRBV27 and TRBJ2-3; a possible D gene is TRBD1 (6 bases). The CDR3 runs to 14 residues. Per the germline V gene, CDR1 is MNHEY and CDR2 is SMNVEV (reference sequence). V lost 7 bases and J 0 bases, leaving 11 bases between the germline ends. The CDR3 sequence: CASIGRGSTDTQYF. CDR3 nucleotide sequence: TGTGCCAGCATTGGCAGGGGCAGCACAGATACGCAGTATTTT.

The table lists this clone with a count of one. The chain has TRBV18 and TRBJ1-6; D unresolved. This CDR3 is 12 amino acids long. V was pared by 3 bases and J by 8 bases, with 5 bases between. Looked up from germline, CDR1 is KGHSH and CDR2 is LQKENI. The CDR3 DNA follows: TGTGCCAGCTCACCTTCAGATTCACCCCTCCACTTT. This gives the protein CASSPSDSPLHF.

This clone was seen only a few times. The J gene is TRBJ1-2, the V gene TRBV6-5; 8 nucleotides match TRBD1. The trim removed 0 bases at V and 3 bases at J, leaving 3 bases unmatched. The V gene's germline CDR1 is MNHEY and CDR2 SVGAGI. CDR3 length: 15 residues. CDR3 amino acids: CASSYSGTGYYGYTF. CDR3 coding DNA: TGTGCCAGCAGTTACTCAGGGACAGGATACTATGGCTACACCTTC.

The genes are TRBV6-6 and TRBJ2-7, with D tentatively TRBD2 (5 bases). V shed 6 bases and J shed 2 bases, with 14 bases lying between them. Germline-derived CDR1 and CDR2 are MNHNY and SVGAGI (reference sequence). The CDR3 loop spans 14 amino acids. The CDR3 bases are TGTGCCAGCAGACTCGAGGGTAGCCCCTACGAGCAGTACTTC. It is translated as CASRLEGSPYEQYF.

This clone came up once. V and J are TRBV9 and TRBJ2-1, with 10 bases aligning to TRBD1. The trim removed 2 bases at V and 3 bases at J, leaving 5 bases unmatched. Per the germline V gene, CDR1 is SGDLS and CDR2 is YYNGEE. This CDR3 has 16 residues. CDR3 loop: CASSVRQGAGYNEQFF. Here the CDR3 DNA reads TGTGCCAGCAGCGTTAGACAGGGGGCCGGCTACAATGAGCAGTTCTTC.

The J gene is TRBJ2-2, the V gene TRBV7-8, with D maybe TRBD1 (5 bases). Trimming removed 5 bases from V and 4 bases from J, with 11 bases in between. Germline CDR1 reads SGHVS; CDR2 reads FQNEAQ. CDR3 length equals 14 residues. The CDR3 sequence is CASSPRDFTGELFF. CDR3 DNA: TGTGCCAGCAGCCCCAGGGATTTCACCGGGGAGCTGTTTTTT.

The chain employs TRBV19 and TRBJ1-1; the match to TRBD1 covers 9 bases. CDR1 is LNHDA and CDR2 is SQIVND in the germline V gene (reference sequence). With V trimmed by 6 bases and J by 5 bases, 7 bases remained unmatched. There are 14 residues in the CDR3. The CDR3 loop is CASSTGGVWTEAFF. The CDR3 nucleotides read TGTGCCAGTAGCACAGGGGGCGTATGGACTGAAGCTTTCTTT.

This chain uses TRBV5-1 with TRBJ1-4; 7 bases are shared with TRBD1. With V trimmed by 0 bases and J by 7 bases, 9 bases remained unmatched. The CDR3 consists of 16 residues. The germline CDR1 and CDR2 sequences are SGHRS and YFSETQ. The CDR3 protein is CASSLEQGGLSEKLFF. The CDR3 region has the DNA TGCGCCAGCAGCTTGGAGCAGGGGGGATTGAGTGAAAAACTGTTTTTT.

This clone was recorded only once. V is TRBV7-9 and J is TRBJ2-7; the match to TRBD1 covers 9 bases. The CDR3 loop spans 14 amino acids. CDR1 is SEHNR and CDR2 is FQNEAQ in the germline V gene (reference sequence). Trimming removed 5 bases from V and 4 bases from J; junction bases left unmatched: 6. CDR3 nucleotide sequence: TGTGCCAGCAGCCCCCGGGACAGGGTGTACGAGCAGTACTTC. This codes for CASSPRDRVYEQYF.

The rearrangement uses TRBV9 and TRBJ2-7; 7 bases line up with TRBD1. With 4 bases clipped from V and 3 bases from J, the junction kept 10 bases outside the gene matches. This CDR3 is 15 amino acids long. Germline V CDR1 and CDR2: SGDLS, YYNGEE. Here the CDR3 reads CASSPRQGSGYEQYF. CDR3 nucleotide sequence: TGTGCCAGCAGCCCCCGACAGGGAAGCGGCTACGAGCAGTACTTC.

The rearrangement joins TRBV28 to TRBJ2-1; TRBD2 matches at 8 bases. This CDR3 contains 14 residues. CDR1 is MDHEN and CDR2 is SYDVKM in the germline V gene. Trimming took 7 bases from V and 8 from J; bases not matched to a gene: 10. CDR3 sequence: CASIASGLGDEQFF. CDR3 coding DNA: TGTGCCAGCATCGCTAGCGGGCTGGGAGATGAGCAGTTCTTC.

The chain has TRBV19 and TRBJ1-6, with a weak D call TRBD1 (5 bases). This CDR3 contains 16 residues. CDR1 and CDR2 (germline): LNHDA, SQIVND (reference sequence). With 1 base removed from V and 5 bases from J, the gap between germline ends came to 12 bases. DNA for the CDR3: TGTGCCAGTAGTATAGCAGGGTTCGGAGATAATTCACCCCTCCACTTT. Translation: CASSIAGFGDNSPLHF.

CDR3 in DNA: TGTGCCAGCAGCCCTGCGGGGGACAATGAGCAGTTCTTC. Protein sequence: CASSPAGDNEQFF. The chain has TRBV7-9 and TRBJ2-1; TRBD2 matches 7 bases. The germline V gene encodes CDR1 SEHNR and CDR2 FQNEAQ (reference sequence). This CDR3 is built from 13 residues. J lost 5 bases, V lost 5 bases, and 3 bases had no gene match.

The J gene is TRBJ1-1, the V gene TRBV27; the D is unclear. Trimming took off 3 bases at V and 1 base at J, with 12 bases between the two ends. Germline CDR1 MNHEY, CDR2 SMNVEV (reference sequence). There are 15 residues in the CDR3. CDR3 DNA sequence: TGTGCCAGCAGTTTCGAGGATTTGAAGAACACTGAAGCTTTCTTT. Its protein product is CASSFEDLKNTEAFF.

The chain employs TRBV28 and TRBJ1-2; D is ambiguous. The V gene's germline CDR1 is MDHEN and CDR2 SYDVKM. The CDR3 totals 13 residues. V lost 2 bases, J lost 7 bases, and 11 bases lay in between. The CDR3 loop reads CASSLAGESGYTF. The CDR3 bases are TGTGCCAGCAGTTTAGCCGGGGAATCTGGCTACACCTTC.

J is TRBJ1-1 and V is TRBV19, with 8 bases aligning to TRBD1. CDR3 size: 15 residues. Per the germline V gene, CDR1 is LNHDA and CDR2 is SQIVND (reference sequence). Trimming at V came to 4 bases and at J to 6 bases, leaving 10 bases not matched to a gene. DNA of the CDR3: TGTGCCAGTAGTACACCTGGACAGGGTTTCTCTGAAGCTTTCTTT. It specifies CASSTPGQGFSEAFF.

The chain carries TRBV4-1 and TRBJ1-2; TRBD1 aligns across 7 bases. The V and J ends lost 1 base and 4 bases, in that order; junction bases with no gene match: 6. CDR1 and CDR2 (germline): MGHRA, YSYEKL. The CDR3 sequence is 15 residues long. Here the CDR3 DNA reads TGCGCCAGCAGCCAAGGGACAGGAGCTTCCTATGGCTACACCTTC. It is translated as CASSQGTGASYGYTF.

The chain joins TRBV29-1 to TRBJ2-3, with D unresolved. Trimming stripped 5 bases from V and 6 bases from J, with 12 bases between. Germline V gene data show CDR1 as SQVTM and CDR2 as ANQGSEA. CDR3 length: 12 residues. CDR3 residues: CSVSLPPDTQYF. The DNA for the CDR3 is TGCAGCGTTAGCCTTCCCCCCGATACGCAGTATTTT.

V usage is TRBV24-1 and J usage is TRBJ2-3; 9 nucleotides agree with TRBD1. Germline values: CDR1 KGHDR, CDR2 SFDVKD. CDR3 size: 15 residues. The V and J ends lost 5 bases and 3 bases, in that order; junction bases with no gene match: 5. The CDR3 nucleotides are TGTGCCACCAGTGGGGGACAGGGTAGGACAGATACGCAGTATTTT. Amino acid sequence: CATSGGQGRTDTQYF.

Note on this clone: Other DNA sequences in the sample encode the same CDR3. The chain recombines TRBV19 with TRBJ1-5; 9 positions match TRBD1. Germline V gene lookup returns CDR1 LNHDA and CDR2 SQIVND (reference sequence). The CDR3 loop spans 14 amino acids. V shed 6 bases and J 7 bases; nucleotides not matched to a gene: 7. CDR3: CASSLTGGRQPQHF. DNA for the CDR3: TGTGCCAGTAGCTTGACAGGGGGAAGGCAGCCCCAGCATTTT. Using reference TRBV19 and TRBJ1-5 for the parts outside the CDR3, the full variable domain is DGGITQSPKYLFRKEGQNVTLSCEQNLNHDAMYWYRQDPGQGLRLIYYSQIVNDFQKGDIAEGYSVSREKKESFPLTVTSAQKNPTAFYLCASSLTGGRQPQHFGDGTRLSIL.

The chain uses TRBV24-1 and TRBJ2-3; D is ambiguous. CDR1 is KGHDR and CDR2 is SFDVKD in the germline V gene. The CDR3 extends over 15 amino acids. V was cut by 3 bases and J by 2 bases, with 11 bases left in between. The CDR3 loop reads CATSDAERFTDTQYF. The CDR3 DNA is TGTGCCACCAGTGATGCAGAAAGATTCACAGATACGCAGTATTTT.

This chain connects TRBV14 to TRBJ2-7; TRBD2 aligns across 12 bases. Germline V lookup: CDR1 SGHDN, CDR2 FVKESK. V was pared by 3 bases and J by 9 bases, with 9 bases of the junction left unmatched. This CDR3 is 15 amino acids long. DNA of the CDR3: TGTGCCAGCAGCCACCGGACTAGCGGGGCAGACGGGCAGTACTTC. Encoded protein: CASSHRTSGADGQYF.

The chain carries TRBV2 and TRBJ2-7, with 7 bases identical to TRBD1. The V and J ends lost 7 bases and 3 bases, in that order; junction bases with no gene match: 15. Germline loops: CDR1 SNHLY, CDR2 FYNNEI. The CDR3 consists of 16 residues. CDR3 sequence (DNA): TGTGCCAGCAAATTGGGGACAGCTAGGGCGGGCTACGAGCAGTACTTC. It codes for CASKLGTARAGYEQYF.